These 26 T cell receptor beta chains were sequenced from one sample in a study of T cell repertoires in cytomegalovirus infection. One entry per CDR3 protein results from TCRdb running MiXCR on the reads. Of more than 650,000 distinct CDR3 sequences in the sample, roughly a third were seen once. Sequences were obtained from PBMCs. These receptors originate from a human donor in good health (CMV status not recorded). Some clones in this sample may be carry-over from other donors' samples.

This chain uses TRBV7-8 with TRBJ2-5, with 10 bases lining up with TRBD1. Looked up from germline, CDR1 is SGHVS and CDR2 is FQNEAQ. CDR3 length equals 19 residues. V was clipped by 2 bases and J by 3 bases; unmatched bases: 15. The CDR3 DNA follows: TGTGCCAGCAGCTTATACCCCCAGGCCGGGACAGGGGATGAAGAGACCCAGTACTTC. Translation gives CASSLYPQAGTGDEETQYF.

In this sample, this clonotype turned up many times. The rearrangement joins TRBV7-8 to TRBJ2-1; TRBD2 matches at 7 bases. V dropped 3 bases and J dropped 4; count of bases not matched to a gene: 6. Per germline, CDR1 SGHVS and CDR2 FQNEAQ. The CDR3 loop spans 15 amino acids. The CDR3 spells CASSLGSGPYNEQFF. For the CDR3, the DNA is TGTGCCAGCAGCTTGGGTAGCGGGCCATACAATGAGCAGTTCTTC.

The chain recombines TRBV11-1 with TRBJ2-5, with 7 bases identical to TRBD1. After removal of 4 bases from V and 1 base from J, the junction contained 9 bases not matched to a gene. The CDR3 sequence is 16 residues long. In germline, CDR1 is SGHAT, CDR2 FQDESV (reference sequence). The CDR3 spells CASSSWTGEVQETQYF. The CDR3 DNA is TGTGCCAGCAGCTCGTGGACAGGAGAGGTCCAAGAGACCCAGTACTTC.

This clonotype was found a few times. The CDR3 here is CASSLARQATFYEQYF. Written as DNA, the CDR3 is TGCGCCAGCAGCTTGGCCCGCCAGGCGACTTTCTACGAGCAGTACTTC. The chain has TRBV5-1 and TRBJ2-7; no definite D call. V dropped 0 bases and J dropped 3 bases, with 16 bases sitting between them. The CDR3 extends over 16 amino acids. In germline, CDR1 is SGHRS, CDR2 YFSETQ.

The chain couples TRBV6-6 to TRBJ2-1; 8 bases agree with TRBD2. V was pared by 2 bases and J by 4 bases, with 4 bases of the junction left unmatched. The length of the CDR3 is 15 residues. The germline V gene encodes CDR1 MNHNY and CDR2 SVGAGI (reference sequence). The CDR3 here is CASSYQSGSYNEQFF. CDR3 sequence (DNA): TGTGCCAGCAGTTACCAAAGCGGGAGTTACAATGAGCAGTTCTTC.

This chain joins TRBV20-1 and TRBJ1-5, with 9 bases lining up with TRBD1. The germline V gene encodes CDR1 DFQATT and CDR2 SNEGSKA (reference sequence). The CDR3 runs to 15 residues. J was trimmed by 5 bases and V by 3 bases; bases with no gene match: 8. In nucleotides, the CDR3 is TGCAGTGCTAGCGACGGACAGGGGAGACATCAGCCCCAGCATTTT. Translation gives CSASDGQGRHQPQHF.

This chain joins TRBV7-4 and TRBJ2-1; possibly TRBD2 for D (5 bases). Trimming pared 0 bases from V and 8 bases from J, leaving 17 bases between. The length of the CDR3 is 16 residues. Germline V gene lookup returns CDR1 SGHVT and CDR2 SQSDAQ. Here the CDR3 reads CASSLAISLEGDEQFF. CDR3 sequence (DNA): TGTGCCAGCAGCTTAGCGATTTCGTTAGAGGGCGATGAGCAGTTCTTC.

This clonotype was recorded a few times. This rearrangement joins TRBV12-3 or TRBV12-4 to TRBJ1-1; D gene unclear. The CDR3 has 14 residues. V was pared by 5 bases and J by 5 bases, with 15 bases between. CDR3 nucleotides: TGTGCCAGCAGTCCCGGACTAATGGGGACTGAAGCTTTCTTT. It yields the protein CASSPGLMGTEAFF.

In the case of this clonotype: A junction boundary mismatches the germline segment, possibly from a read error. The chain uses TRBV15 and TRBJ2-6; TRBD1 is a possible D gene (5 bases). The CDR3 is 16 residues long. Germline-derived CDR1 and CDR2 are LNHNV and YYDKDF (reference sequence). The CDR3 DNA sequence: TGTGCCACCAGCAGAGGGTTTGAGTCTGGGGCCAACGGCCTGACTTTC. The encoded protein is CATSRGFESGANGLTF.

Of note for this clonotype: The junction differs from germline at one of its ends, possibly a read error. V and J are TRBV27 and TRBJ2-7; 9 bases agree with TRBD1. The germline CDR1 and CDR2 sequences are MNHEY and SMNVEV (reference sequence). This CDR3 comprises 15 residues. In DNA form, the CDR3 reads TGTGCCAGCATTTTATCGTGGACAGGGGCCTACGAGCAGTACTTC. It codes for CASILSWTGAYEQYF.

This clonotype appeared once. The genes are TRBV28 and TRBJ2-7; TRBD2 aligns across 7 bases. Trimming cost V 2 bases and J 7 bases; bases outside gene matches: 11. In germline, CDR1 is MDHEN, CDR2 SYDVKM. The CDR3 is 15 amino acids. The chain's CDR3 is CASSLAQPGGREQYF. For the CDR3, the DNA is TGTGCCAGCAGTTTAGCCCAGCCGGGGGGTCGGGAGCAGTACTTC.

The genes are TRBV7-9 and TRBJ2-1; TRBD2 might be the D (6 bases). The CDR3 runs to 14 residues. Germline V gene sequence: CDR1 SEHNR, CDR2 FQNEAQ (reference sequence). Trimming removed 1 base from V and 8 bases from J, with 12 bases in between. The chain's CDR3 is CASSLELARDEQFF. The DNA of the CDR3 is TGTGCCAGCAGCTTAGAACTAGCAAGGGATGAGCAGTTCTTC.

This chain connects TRBV27 to TRBJ2-2; D is unresolved. Germline V gene data show CDR1 as MNHEY and CDR2 as SMNVEV (reference sequence). The CDR3 sequence is 14 residues long. V was clipped by 4 bases and J by 4 bases, with 10 bases between them. CDR3 loop: CASSSPRTTGELFF. CDR3 DNA sequence: TGTGCCAGCAGTTCCCCCCGGACCACCGGGGAGCTGTTTTTT.

This clonotype occurred a few times. The chain combines TRBV19 with TRBJ2-4; D is possibly TRBD1 (6 bases). The V end was cut by 10 bases, the J end by 7 bases, with 17 bases between. Per germline, CDR1 LNHDA and CDR2 SQIVND (reference sequence). This CDR3 is built from 13 residues. This CDR3 is CATYHRVRNIQYF. The DNA of the CDR3 is TGTGCCACTTATCACAGGGTTAGGAACATTCAGTACTTC.

The chain combines TRBV27 with TRBJ1-2, with D unclear. There are 13 residues in the CDR3. V was cut by 3 bases and J by 2 bases, with 7 bases left in between. Germline V CDR1 and CDR2: MNHEY, SMNVEV (reference sequence). The CDR3 spells CASSLSKNYGYTF. In DNA, the CDR3 is TGTGCCAGCAGTTTGAGTAAGAACTATGGCTACACCTTC.

This clonotype was counted a few times. The CDR3 nucleotides read TGTGCCAGCAGGCCCACTAGCGGGAGTCCCTACGAGCAGTACTTC. Its translation: CASRPTSGSPYEQYF. The rearrangement uses TRBV12-3 or TRBV12-4 and TRBJ2-7; TRBD2 agrees at 11 bases. With V trimmed by 6 bases and J by 2 bases, 6 bases remained unmatched. CDR3 length: 15 amino acids.

This chain uses TRBV2 with TRBJ1-4, with a possible D match to TRBD1 (6 bases). The CDR3 sequence is 15 residues long. With 0 bases removed from V and 1 base from J, the gap between germline ends came to 6 bases. Germline CDR1 reads SNHLY; CDR2 reads FYNNEI. The CDR3 DNA is TGTGCCAGCAGTGAAGCAGGGGGAACTAATGAAAAACTGTTTTTT. Protein product: CASSEAGGTNEKLFF.

The chain has TRBV7-2 and TRBJ2-1; 7 bases are shared with TRBD1. After removal of 7 bases from V and 0 bases from J, the junction contained 15 bases not matched to a gene. Germline V gives CDR1 SGHTA, CDR2 FQGNSA. The CDR3 contains 18 residues. The CDR3 DNA sequence: TGTGCCAGCATCTACGACAGGGCTAAAAGAAGCTCCTACAATGAGCAGTTCTTC. Its translation is CASIYDRAKRSSYNEQFF.

This clonotype turned up a few times. V and J are TRBV6-5 and TRBJ2-5, with D possibly TRBD2 on 6 matching bases. This CDR3 contains 14 residues. Deletions cut 6 bases from V and 4 bases from J, with 15 bases between. Germline assignment: CDR1 MNHEY and CDR2 SVGAGI. This chain's CDR3 is CASSPVWGVETQYF. Here the CDR3 DNA reads TGTGCCAGCAGCCCCGTGTGGGGGGTAGAGACCCAGTACTTC.

This chain joins TRBV6-5 and TRBJ1-2, with D hard to call. The V gene's germline CDR1 is MNHEY and CDR2 SVGAGI. Between the trimmed V and J ends, which lost 0 bases and 4 bases, there was a span of 24 bases. The CDR3 sequence is 19 residues long. CDR3 DNA sequence: TGTGCCAGCAGTTACTCCAAGACAATCCATCTTTTGGGAGCCTATGGCTACACCTTC. As protein: CASSYSKTIHLLGAYGYTF.

The genes are TRBV20-1 and TRBJ2-7; tentative D call: TRBD2 (6 bases). Germline V gives CDR1 DFQATT, CDR2 SNEGSKA (reference sequence). This CDR3 has 14 residues. Trimming stripped 8 bases from V and 0 bases from J, with 17 bases between. This chain's CDR3 is CSSPAGHCSYEQYF. CDR3 bases: TGCAGTTCCCCCGCGGGGCATTGCTCCTACGAGCAGTACTTC.

About this clonotype: One junction end disagrees with the germline gene, perhaps due to a read error. This chain joins TRBV28 and TRBJ2-6; D may correspond to TRBD1 or TRBD2 (5 bases each). CDR3 size: 19 residues. Germline lookup yields CDR1 MDHEN and CDR2 SYDVKM. The CDR3 bases are TGTGCCAGCAGCTCCTTGAGAGGGCCAGGGAGCTCTGGGGCCAACGTCATGACTTTC. Its protein product is CASSSLRGPGSSGANVMTF.

The chain has TRBV11-1 and TRBJ1-1, with 7 bases aligning to TRBD1. This CDR3 is built from 14 residues. Losses at the gene ends were 5 bases for V and 6 bases for J; bases not matched to a gene: 9. Germline lookup yields CDR1 SGHAT and CDR2 FQDESV (reference sequence). The CDR3 DNA is TGTGCCAGCAGCCGTAAACTACAGGGGCCTGAAGCTTTCTTT. As protein: CASSRKLQGPEAFF.

This clonotype was counted only a few times. The chain couples TRBV7-2 to TRBJ2-3; D is unclear. The germline gives CDR1 SGHTA, CDR2 FQGNSA. V lost 0 bases and J lost 3, with 10 bases in between. The CDR3 runs to 15 residues. The CDR3 is CASSLAPATTDTQYF. The CDR3 region has the DNA TGTGCCAGCAGCTTAGCACCCGCGACTACAGATACGCAGTATTTT.

This clonotype occurred a few times. V gene TRBV5-6 combines with J gene TRBJ1-6, with 7 bases matching TRBD1. Per germline, CDR1 SGHDT and CDR2 YYEEEE. Trimming removed 0 bases from V and 10 bases from J; junction bases left unmatched: 7. The CDR3 sequence is 15 residues long. This CDR3 is CASSLEPGGNSPLHF. The CDR3 DNA is TGTGCCAGCAGCTTGGAGCCAGGGGGAAACTCACCCCTCCACTTT.

The chain combines TRBV7-9 with TRBJ2-1; 8 nucleotides match TRBD2. With V trimmed by 5 bases and J by 2 bases, 5 bases remained unmatched. Germline CDR1 SEHNR, CDR2 FQNEAQ (reference sequence). This CDR3 comprises 15 residues. CDR3 DNA: TGTGCCAGCAGCGCTACTAGCGGTCCCTACAATGAGCAGTTCTTC. This sequence encodes CASSATSGPYNEQFF.